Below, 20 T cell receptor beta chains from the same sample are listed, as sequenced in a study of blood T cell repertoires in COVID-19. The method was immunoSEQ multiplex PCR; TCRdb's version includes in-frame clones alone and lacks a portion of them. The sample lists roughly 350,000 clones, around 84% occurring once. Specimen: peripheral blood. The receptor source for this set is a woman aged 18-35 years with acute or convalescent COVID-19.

CDR3 residues: CASSLAIGTSAYNEQFF. The CDR3 DNA sequence: TGTGCCAGCAGCTTAGCGATTGGGACTAGCGCCTACAATGAGCAGTTCTTC. The chain couples TRBV13 to TRBJ2-1; 10 nucleotides agree with TRBD2. The CDR3 is made up of 17 amino acids. The germline V gene has CDR1 PRHDT and CDR2 FYEKMQ (reference sequence). Losses at the gene ends were 1 base for V and 2 bases for J; bases not matched to a gene: 5.

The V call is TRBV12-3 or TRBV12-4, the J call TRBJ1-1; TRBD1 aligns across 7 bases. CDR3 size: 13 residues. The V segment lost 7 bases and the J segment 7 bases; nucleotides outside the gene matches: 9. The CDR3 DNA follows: TGTGCCAGCACCCTACCTGACAGGGTTGAAGCTTTCTTT. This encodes CASTLPDRVEAFF.

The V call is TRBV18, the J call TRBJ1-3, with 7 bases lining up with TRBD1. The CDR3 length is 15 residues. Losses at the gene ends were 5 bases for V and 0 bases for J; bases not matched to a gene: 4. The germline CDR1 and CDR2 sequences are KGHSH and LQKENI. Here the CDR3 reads CASSGQALSGNTIYF. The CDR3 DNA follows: TGTGCCAGCTCAGGACAGGCCCTCTCTGGAAACACCATATATTTT.

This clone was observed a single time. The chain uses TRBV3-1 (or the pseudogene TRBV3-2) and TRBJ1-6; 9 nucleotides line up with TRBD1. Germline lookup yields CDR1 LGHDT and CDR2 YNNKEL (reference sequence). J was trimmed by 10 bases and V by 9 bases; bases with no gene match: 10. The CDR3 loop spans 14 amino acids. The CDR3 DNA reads TGTGCCAGTCGGCCGGGACAGGGTACATCACCCCTCCACTTT. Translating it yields CASRPGQGTSPLHF.

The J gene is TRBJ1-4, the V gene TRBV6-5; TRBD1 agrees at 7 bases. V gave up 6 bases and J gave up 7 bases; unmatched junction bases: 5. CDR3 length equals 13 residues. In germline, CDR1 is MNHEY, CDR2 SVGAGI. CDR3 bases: TGTGCCAGCAGAAGGGGGCTCGGTGAAAAACTGTTTTTT. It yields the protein CASRRGLGEKLFF.

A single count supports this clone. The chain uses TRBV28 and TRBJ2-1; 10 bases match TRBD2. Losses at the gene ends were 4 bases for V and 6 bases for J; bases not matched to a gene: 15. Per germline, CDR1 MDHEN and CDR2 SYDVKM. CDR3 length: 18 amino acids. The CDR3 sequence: CASSYLLAKVAGGNEQFF. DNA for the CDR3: TGTGCCAGCAGTTACCTCCTTGCTAAGGTAGCGGGAGGCAATGAGCAGTTCTTC.

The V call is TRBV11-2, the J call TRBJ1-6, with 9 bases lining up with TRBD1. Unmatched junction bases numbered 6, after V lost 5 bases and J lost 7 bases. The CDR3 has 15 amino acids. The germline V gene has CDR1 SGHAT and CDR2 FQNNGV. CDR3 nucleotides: TGTGCCAGCAGCCCGCCGGGACAGGGAAATTCACCCCTCCACTTT. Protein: CASSPPGQGNSPLHF.

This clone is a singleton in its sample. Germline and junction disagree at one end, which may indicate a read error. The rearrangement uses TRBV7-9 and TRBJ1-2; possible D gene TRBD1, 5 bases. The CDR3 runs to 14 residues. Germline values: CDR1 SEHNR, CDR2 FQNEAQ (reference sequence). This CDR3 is CASTLQGALYGYTF. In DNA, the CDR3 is TGTGCCAGCACCTTACAAGGGGCCCTCTATGGCTACACCTTC.

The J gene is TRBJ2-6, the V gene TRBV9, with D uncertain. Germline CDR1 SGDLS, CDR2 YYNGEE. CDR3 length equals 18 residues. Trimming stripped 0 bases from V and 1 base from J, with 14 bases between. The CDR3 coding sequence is TGTGCCAGCAGCGTAGATGAGGTCCCGGGTTCTGGGGCCAACGTCCTGACTTTC. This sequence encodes CASSVDEVPGSGANVLTF.

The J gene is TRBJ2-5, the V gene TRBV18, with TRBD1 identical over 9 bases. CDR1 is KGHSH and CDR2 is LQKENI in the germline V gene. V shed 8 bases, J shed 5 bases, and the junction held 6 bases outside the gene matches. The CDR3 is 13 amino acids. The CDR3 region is CASGTGFLETQYF. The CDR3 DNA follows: TGTGCCAGCGGGACAGGGTTTTTGGAGACCCAGTACTTC.

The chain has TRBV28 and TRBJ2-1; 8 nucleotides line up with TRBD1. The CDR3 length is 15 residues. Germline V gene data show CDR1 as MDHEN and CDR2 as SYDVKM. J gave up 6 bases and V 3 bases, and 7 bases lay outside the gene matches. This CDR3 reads CASSLDRDRINEQFF. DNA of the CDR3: TGTGCCAGCAGTTTGGACCGGGACAGGATCAATGAGCAGTTCTTC. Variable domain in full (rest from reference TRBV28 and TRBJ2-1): DVKVTQSSRYLVKRTGEKVFLECVQDMDHENMFWYRQDPGLGLRLIYFSYDVKMKEKGDIPEGYSVSREKKERFSLILESASTNQTSMYLCASSLDRDRINEQFFGPGTRLTVL.

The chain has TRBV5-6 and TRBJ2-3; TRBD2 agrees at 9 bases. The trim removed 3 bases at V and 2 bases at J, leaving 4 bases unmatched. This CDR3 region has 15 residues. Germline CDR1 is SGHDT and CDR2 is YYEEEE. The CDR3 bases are TGTGCCAGCAGCTCTTTAGCGGGGGTCACAGATACGCAGTATTTT. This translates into CASSSLAGVTDTQYF.

The CDR3 region has the DNA TGCGCCAGCAGTGAGAAGTTGGGGCCCAGCTATGGCTACACCTTC. It specifies CASSEKLGPSYGYTF. The chain joins TRBV10-2 to TRBJ1-2, with TRBD1 as a possible D gene (5 bases). The CDR3 runs 15 residues. Trimming removed 2 bases from V and 4 bases from J, with 14 bases in between. Germline V gene sequence: CDR1 WSHSY, CDR2 SAAADI.

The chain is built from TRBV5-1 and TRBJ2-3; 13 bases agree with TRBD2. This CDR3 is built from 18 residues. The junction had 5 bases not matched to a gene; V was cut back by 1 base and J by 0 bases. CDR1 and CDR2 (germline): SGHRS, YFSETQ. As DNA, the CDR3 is TGCGCCAGCAGCTTGTACGGGACTAGCGGGGTTAGCACAGATACGCAGTATTTT. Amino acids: CASSLYGTSGVSTDTQYF.

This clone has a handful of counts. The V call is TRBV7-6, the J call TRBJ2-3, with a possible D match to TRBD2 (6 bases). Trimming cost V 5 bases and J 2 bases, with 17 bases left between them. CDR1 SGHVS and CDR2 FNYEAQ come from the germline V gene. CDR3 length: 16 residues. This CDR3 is CASSPNGGTNTDTQYF. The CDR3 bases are TGTGCCAGCAGCCCGAACGGGGGAACAAACACAGATACGCAGTATTTT.

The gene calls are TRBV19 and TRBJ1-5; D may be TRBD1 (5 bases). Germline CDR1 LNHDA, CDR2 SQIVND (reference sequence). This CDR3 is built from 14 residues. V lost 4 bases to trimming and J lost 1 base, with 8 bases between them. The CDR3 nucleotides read TGTGCCAGTAGTAGGGAGGGGAGCAATCAGCCCCAGCATTTT. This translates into CASSREGSNQPQHF.

CDR3: CASSSRSENTEAFF. In nucleotides, the CDR3 is TGTGCCAGCTCATCGAGGAGTGAAAACACTGAAGCTTTCTTT. This chain links TRBV6-5 with TRBJ1-1; D not resolved. V lost 8 bases and J lost 2, with 15 bases in between. The germline V gene encodes CDR1 MNHEY and CDR2 SVGAGI. The CDR3 length is 14 residues.

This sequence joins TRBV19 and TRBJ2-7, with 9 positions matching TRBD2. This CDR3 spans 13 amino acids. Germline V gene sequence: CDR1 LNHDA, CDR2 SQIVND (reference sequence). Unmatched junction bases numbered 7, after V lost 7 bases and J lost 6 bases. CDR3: CASTGGGEVEQYF. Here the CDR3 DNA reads TGTGCCAGTACCGGCGGGGGGGAAGTCGAGCAGTACTTC. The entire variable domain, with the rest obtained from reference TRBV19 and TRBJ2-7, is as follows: DGGITQSPKYLFRKEGQNVTLSCEQNLNHDAMYWYRQDPGQGLRLIYYSQIVNDFQKGDIAEGYSVSREKKESFPLTVTSAQKNPTAFYLCASTGGGEVEQYFGPGTRLTVT.

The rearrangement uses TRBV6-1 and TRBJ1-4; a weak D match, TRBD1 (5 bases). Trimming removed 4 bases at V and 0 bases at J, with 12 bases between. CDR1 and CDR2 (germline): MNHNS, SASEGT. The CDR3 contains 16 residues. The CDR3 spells CASSAGIGATNEKLFF. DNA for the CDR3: TGTGCCAGCAGTGCAGGGATTGGAGCAACTAATGAAAAACTGTTTTTT.

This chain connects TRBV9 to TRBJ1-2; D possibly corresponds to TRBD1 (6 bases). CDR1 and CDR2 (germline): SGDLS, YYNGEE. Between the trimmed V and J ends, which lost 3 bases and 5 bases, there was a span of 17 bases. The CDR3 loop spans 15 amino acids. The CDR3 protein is CASSATTGVPYGYTF. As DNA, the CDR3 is TGTGCCAGCAGCGCCACGACAGGAGTTCCTTATGGCTACACCTTC. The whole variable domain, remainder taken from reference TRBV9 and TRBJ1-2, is DSGVTQTPKHLITATGQRVTLRCSPRSGDLSVYWYQQSLDQGLQFLIQYYNGEERAKGNILERFSAQQFPDLHSELNLSSLELGDSALYFCASSATTGVPYGYTFGSGTRLTVV.